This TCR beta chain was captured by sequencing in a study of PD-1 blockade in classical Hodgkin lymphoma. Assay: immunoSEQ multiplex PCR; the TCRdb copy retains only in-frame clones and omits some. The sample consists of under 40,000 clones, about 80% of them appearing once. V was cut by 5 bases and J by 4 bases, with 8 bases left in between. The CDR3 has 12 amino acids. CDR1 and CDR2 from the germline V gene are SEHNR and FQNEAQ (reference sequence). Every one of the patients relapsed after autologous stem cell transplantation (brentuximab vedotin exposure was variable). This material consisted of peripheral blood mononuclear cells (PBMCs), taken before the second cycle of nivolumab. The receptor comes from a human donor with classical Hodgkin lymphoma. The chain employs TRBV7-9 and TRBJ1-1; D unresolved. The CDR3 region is CASSARTTEAFF. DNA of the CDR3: TGTGCCAGCAGCGCCAGAACCACTGAAGCTTTCTTT. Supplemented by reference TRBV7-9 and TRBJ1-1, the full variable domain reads DTGVSQNPRHKITKRGQNVTFRCDPISEHNRLYWYRQTLGQGPEFLTYFQNEAQLEKSRLLSDRFSAERPKGSFSTLEIQRTEQGDSAMYLCASSARTTEAFFGQGTRLTVV.